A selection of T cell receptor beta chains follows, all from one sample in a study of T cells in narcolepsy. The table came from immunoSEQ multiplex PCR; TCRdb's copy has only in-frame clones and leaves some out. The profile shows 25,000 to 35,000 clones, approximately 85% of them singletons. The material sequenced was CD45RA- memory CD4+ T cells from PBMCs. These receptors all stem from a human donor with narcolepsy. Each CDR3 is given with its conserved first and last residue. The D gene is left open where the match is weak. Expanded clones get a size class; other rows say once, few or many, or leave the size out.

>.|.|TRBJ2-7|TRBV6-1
CASRNPVSYEQYF
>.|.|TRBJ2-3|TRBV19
CASSPPGTWTDTQYF
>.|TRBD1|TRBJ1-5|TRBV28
CARRGTGEGQPQHF
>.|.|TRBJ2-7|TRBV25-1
CASSPTGTSSYEQYF
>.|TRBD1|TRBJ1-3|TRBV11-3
CASSPGQGPGNTIYF
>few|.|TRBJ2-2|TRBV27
CASWRNTGELFF
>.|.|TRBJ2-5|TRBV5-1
CASSFLSDPLQETQYF
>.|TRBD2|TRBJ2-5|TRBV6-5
CASSSRGVTKEAQYF
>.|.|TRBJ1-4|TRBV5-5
CASSLAGGLTEKLFF
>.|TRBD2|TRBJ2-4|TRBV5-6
CASSVAGGDIQYF
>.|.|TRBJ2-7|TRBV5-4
CASSLLQYEQYF
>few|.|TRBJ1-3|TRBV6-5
CASSYSMGNTIYF
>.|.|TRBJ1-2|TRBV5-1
CASGTGYGYTF
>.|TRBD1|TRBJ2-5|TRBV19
CASSITRPTGGAVQYF
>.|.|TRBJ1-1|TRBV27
CASTRGGSTEAFF
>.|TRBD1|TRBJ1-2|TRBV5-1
CATSDRGWDGYTF
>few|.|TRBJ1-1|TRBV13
CASSLSVNRGMNTEAFF
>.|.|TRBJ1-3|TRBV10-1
CASSPDGSGNTIYF
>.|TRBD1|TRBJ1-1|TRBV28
CASSLAGGNTEAFF
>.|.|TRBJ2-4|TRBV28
CASSFQGSGKNIQYF
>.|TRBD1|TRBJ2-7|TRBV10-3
CAISGDRAYEQYF
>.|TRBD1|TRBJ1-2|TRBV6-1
CASSWRQGAGGYTF